Listed below are T cell receptor beta chains from one sample, sequenced in a study of cytomegalovirus exposure and HLA in healthy donors. Sequencing was performed with immunoSEQ multiplex PCR; in TCRdb, only in-frame clones are kept and a portion is missing. This sample has under 130,000 clones, with 65% found just once. The sequenced sample consisted of PBMCs. All receptors derive from a man younger than 45 in good health and CMV-seropositive. Both conserved end residues are part of each CDR3. D genes are given only for firm matches. Some rows have no size entry. The others give once, few or many, or a class for an expanded clone.

>TRBJ1-2|TRBD1|-|TRBV4-1
TGCGCCAGCAGCCAAGTCCCCAACAGGGGGGACTATGGCTACACCTTC
CASSQVPNRGDYGYTF
>TRBJ1-5|-|-|TRBV4-1
TGCGCCAGCAGCCAAGATCGGCAGGGGCAACAGCCCCAGCATTTT
CASSQDRQGQQPQHF
>TRBJ1-5|TRBD1|-|TRBV6-1
TGTGCCAGCAGGACAGGGGTCGATCAGCCCCAGCATTTT
CASRTGVDQPQHF
>TRBJ1-1|TRBD1|few|TRBV5-6
TGTGCCAGCAGCTTGCCCTCGGGGGACAGAGGAGCTTTCTTT
CASSLPSGDRGAFF
>TRBJ1-2|TRBD1|-|TRBV19
TGTGCCAGTTATGGGACAGAGGCTAACTATGGCTACACCTTC
CASYGTEANYGYTF
>TRBJ2-7|-|-|TRBV18
TGTGCCAGCTCAGCCGGCAGGGATCTTTACGAGCAGTACTTC
CASSAGRDLYEQYF
>TRBJ2-2|TRBD1|-|TRBV5-6
TGTGCCAGCAGCTTGGCCAGGGGGCGGAGGGAGCTGTTTTTT
CASSLARGRRELFF
>TRBJ2-5|-|-|TRBV9
TGTGCCAGCAGCCCTTCCCAAGAGACCCAGTACTTC
CASSPSQETQYF
>TRBJ1-2|-|-|TRBV7-2
TGTGCCAGCAGCTTAGAGGGGTTTAACTATGGCTACACCTTC
CASSLEGFNYGYTF
>TRBJ1-5|TRBD1|-|TRBV2
TGTGCCAGCGACAGGGGTAGCAATCAGCCCCAGCATTTT
CASDRGSNQPQHF
>TRBJ2-2|TRBD2|once|TRBV7-2
TGTGCCAGCAGCCCTCCGGGACTAGACACCGGGGAGCTGTTTTTT
CASSPPGLDTGELFF
>TRBJ2-7|TRBD1|-|TRBV14
TGTGCCAGCAGCCGGACAGGTGTGTCCTACGAGCAGTACTTC
CASSRTGVSYEQYF
>TRBJ2-3|TRBD2|-|TRBV9
TGTGCCAGCAGCGTAGGCATAGCGGGGGGCACAGATACGCAGTATTTT
CASSVGIAGGTDTQYF
>TRBJ1-1|-|few|TRBV6-1
TGTGCCAGCAGCGCAGGGTGGTTGGCTGAAGCTTTCTTT
CASSAGWLAEAFF
>TRBJ2-2|-|few|TRBV6-1
TGTGCCAGCAGGGACTCCTGGAACACCGGGGAGCTGTTTTTT
CASRDSWNTGELFF
>TRBJ1-1|-|few|TRBV6-6
TGTGCCAGCAGTTACGATCGGGTGAAGACTGAAGCTTTCTTT
CASSYDRVKTEAFF
>TRBJ2-3|TRBD1|-|TRBV4-1
TGCGCCAGCAGCCACCTTGGGCAGGGGGCGGCAGATACGCAGTATTTT
CASSHLGQGAADTQYF
>TRBJ1-3|-|-|TRBV6-5
TGTGCCAGCAGTCCGACACTGCTCTCTGGAAACACCATATATTTT
CASSPTLLSGNTIYF
>TRBJ2-3|TRBD2|-|TRBV5-1
TGCGCCAGCAGCTTGCTTTCCGGGGGGTCCTACACCACCAGCACAGATACGCAGTATTTT
CASSLLSGGSYTTSTDTQYF
>TRBJ2-7|TRBD1|few|TRBV6-1
TGTGCCAGCAGTGCCCCGGGACAGGCGTCCTACGAGCAGTACTTC
CASSAPGQASYEQYF